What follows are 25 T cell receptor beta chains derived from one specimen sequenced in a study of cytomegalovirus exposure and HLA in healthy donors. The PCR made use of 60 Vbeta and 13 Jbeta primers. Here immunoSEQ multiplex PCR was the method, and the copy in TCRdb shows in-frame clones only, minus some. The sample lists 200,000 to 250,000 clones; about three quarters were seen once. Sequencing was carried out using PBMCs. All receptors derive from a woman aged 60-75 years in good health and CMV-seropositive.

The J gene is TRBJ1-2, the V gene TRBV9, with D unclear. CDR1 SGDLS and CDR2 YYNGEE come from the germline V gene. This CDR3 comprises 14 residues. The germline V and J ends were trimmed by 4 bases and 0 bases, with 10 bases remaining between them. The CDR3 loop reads CASSPRGSNYGYTF. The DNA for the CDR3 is TGTGCCAGCAGCCCTCGGGGTTCTAACTATGGCTACACCTTC.

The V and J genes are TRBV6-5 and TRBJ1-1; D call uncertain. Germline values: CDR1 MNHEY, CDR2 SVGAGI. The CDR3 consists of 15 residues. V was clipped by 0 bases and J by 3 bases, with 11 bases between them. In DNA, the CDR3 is TGTGCCAGCAGTTACTCGAGACCGGGATACACTGAAGCTTTCTTT. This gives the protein CASSYSRPGYTEAFF.

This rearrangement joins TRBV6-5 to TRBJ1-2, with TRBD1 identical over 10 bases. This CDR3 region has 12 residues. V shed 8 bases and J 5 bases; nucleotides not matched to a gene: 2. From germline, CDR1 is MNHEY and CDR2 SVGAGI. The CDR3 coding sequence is TGTGCCAGCTCGGACAGGGGGTATGGCTACACCTTC. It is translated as CASSDRGYGYTF.

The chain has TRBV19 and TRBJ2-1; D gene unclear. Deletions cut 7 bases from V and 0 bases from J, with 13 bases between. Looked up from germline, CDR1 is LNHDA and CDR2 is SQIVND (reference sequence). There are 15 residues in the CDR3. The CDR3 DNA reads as TGTGCCAGTAACGACCCAAGGAGCTCCTACAATGAGCAGTTCTTC. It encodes CASNDPRSSYNEQFF. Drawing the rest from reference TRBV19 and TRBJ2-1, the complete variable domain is DGGITQSPKYLFRKEGQNVTLSCEQNLNHDAMYWYRQDPGQGLRLIYYSQIVNDFQKGDIAEGYSVSREKKESFPLTVTSAQKNPTAFYLCASNDPRSSYNEQFFGPGTRLTVL.

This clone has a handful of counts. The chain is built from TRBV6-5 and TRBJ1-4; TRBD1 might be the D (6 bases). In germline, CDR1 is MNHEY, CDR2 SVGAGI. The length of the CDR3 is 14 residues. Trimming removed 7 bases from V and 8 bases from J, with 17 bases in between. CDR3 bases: TGTGCCAGCACCAAGGGGGGGGCGGTGGAAAAACTGTTTTTT. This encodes CASTKGGAVEKLFF.

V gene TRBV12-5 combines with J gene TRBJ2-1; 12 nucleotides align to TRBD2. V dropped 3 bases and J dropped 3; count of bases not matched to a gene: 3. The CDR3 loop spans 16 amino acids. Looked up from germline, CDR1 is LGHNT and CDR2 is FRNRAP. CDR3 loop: CASGFRTSGNYNEQFF. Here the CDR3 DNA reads TGTGCTAGTGGTTTCAGGACTAGCGGGAACTACAATGAGCAGTTCTTC.

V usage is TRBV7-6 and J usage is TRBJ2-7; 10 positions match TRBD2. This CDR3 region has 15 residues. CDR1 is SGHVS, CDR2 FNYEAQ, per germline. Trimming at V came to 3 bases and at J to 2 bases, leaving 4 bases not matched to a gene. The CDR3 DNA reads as TGTGCCAGCAGCTTGAGTAGCGGGGGGACCTACGAGCAGTACTTC. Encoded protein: CASSLSSGGTYEQYF.

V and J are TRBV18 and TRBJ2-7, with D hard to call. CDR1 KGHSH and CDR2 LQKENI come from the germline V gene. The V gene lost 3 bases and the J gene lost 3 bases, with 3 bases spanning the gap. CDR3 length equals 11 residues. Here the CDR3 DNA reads TGTGCCAGCTCACCCGGCTACGAGCAGTACTTC. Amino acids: CASSPGYEQYF.

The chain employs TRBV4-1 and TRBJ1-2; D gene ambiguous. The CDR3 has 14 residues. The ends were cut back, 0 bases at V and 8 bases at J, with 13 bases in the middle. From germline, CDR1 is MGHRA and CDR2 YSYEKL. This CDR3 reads CASSQDREGRGYTF. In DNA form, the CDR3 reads TGCGCCAGCAGCCAAGATCGAGAGGGCAGGGGCTACACCTTC.

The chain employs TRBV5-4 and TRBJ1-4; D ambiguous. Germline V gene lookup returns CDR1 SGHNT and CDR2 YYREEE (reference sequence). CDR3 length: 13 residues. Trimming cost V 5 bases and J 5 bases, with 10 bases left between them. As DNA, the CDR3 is TGTGCCAGCAGTGAGGGTTGGAATGAAAAACTGTTTTTT. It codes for CASSEGWNEKLFF.

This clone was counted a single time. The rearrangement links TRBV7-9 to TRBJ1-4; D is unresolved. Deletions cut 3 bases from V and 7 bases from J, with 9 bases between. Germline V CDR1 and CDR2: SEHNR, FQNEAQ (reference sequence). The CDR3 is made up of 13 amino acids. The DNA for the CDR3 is TGTGCCAGCAGCTTGGCAAGTGTTGAAAAACTGTTTTTT. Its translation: CASSLASVEKLFF.

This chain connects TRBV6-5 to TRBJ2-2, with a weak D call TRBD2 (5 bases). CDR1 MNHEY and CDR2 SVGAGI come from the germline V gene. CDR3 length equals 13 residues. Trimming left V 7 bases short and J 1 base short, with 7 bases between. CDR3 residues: CASTGLNTGELFF. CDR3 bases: TGTGCCAGCACCGGACTGAACACCGGGGAGCTGTTTTTT.

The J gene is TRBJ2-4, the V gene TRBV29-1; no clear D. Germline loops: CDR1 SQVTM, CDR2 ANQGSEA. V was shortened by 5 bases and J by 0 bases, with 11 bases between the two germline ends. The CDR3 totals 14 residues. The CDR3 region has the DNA TGCAGCGTTTCAGACACCGGAGCCAAAAACATTCAGTACTTC. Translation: CSVSDTGAKNIQYF.

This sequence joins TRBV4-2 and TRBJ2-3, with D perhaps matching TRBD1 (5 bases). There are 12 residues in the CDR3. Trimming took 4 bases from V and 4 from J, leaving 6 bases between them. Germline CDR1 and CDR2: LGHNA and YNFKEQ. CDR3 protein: CASSRGPDTQYF. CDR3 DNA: TGTGCCAGCAGCCGGGGCCCAGATACGCAGTATTTT.

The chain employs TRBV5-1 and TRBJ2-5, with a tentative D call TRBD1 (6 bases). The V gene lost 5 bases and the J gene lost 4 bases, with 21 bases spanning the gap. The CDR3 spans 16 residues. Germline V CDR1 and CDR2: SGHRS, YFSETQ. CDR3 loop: CASRVTGQESRETQYF. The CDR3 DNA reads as TGCGCCAGCAGGGTTACAGGGCAAGAGTCCCGAGAGACCCAGTACTTC.

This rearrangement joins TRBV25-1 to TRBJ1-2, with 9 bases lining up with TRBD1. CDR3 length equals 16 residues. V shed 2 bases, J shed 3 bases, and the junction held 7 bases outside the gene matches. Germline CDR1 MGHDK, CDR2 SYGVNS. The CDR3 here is CASSEPGTGMHYGYTF. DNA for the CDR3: TGTGCCAGCAGTGAACCCGGGACAGGGATGCACTATGGCTACACCTTC.

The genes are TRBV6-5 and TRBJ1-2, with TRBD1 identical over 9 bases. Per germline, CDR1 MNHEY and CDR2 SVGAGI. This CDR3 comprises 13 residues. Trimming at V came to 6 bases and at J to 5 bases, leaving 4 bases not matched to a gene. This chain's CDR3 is CASSRTGVYGYTF. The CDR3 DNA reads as TGTGCCAGCAGCCGGACAGGGGTTTATGGCTACACCTTC.

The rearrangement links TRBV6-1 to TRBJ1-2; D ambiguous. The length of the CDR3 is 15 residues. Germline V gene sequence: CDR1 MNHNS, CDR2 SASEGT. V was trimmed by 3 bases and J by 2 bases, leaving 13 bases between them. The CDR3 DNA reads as TGTGCCAGCAGTGATACGTCAGGCCGAAACTATGGCTACACCTTC. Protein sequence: CASSDTSGRNYGYTF.

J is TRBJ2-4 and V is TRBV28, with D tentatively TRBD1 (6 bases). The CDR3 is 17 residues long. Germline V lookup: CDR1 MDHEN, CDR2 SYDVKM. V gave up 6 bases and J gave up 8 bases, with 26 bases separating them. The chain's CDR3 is CASSQASLWGQGDIQYF. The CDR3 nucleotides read TGTGCCAGCAGCCAAGCTTCCCTTTGGGGGCAAGGGGACATTCAGTACTTC. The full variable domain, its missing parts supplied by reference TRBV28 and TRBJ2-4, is DVKVTQSSRYLVKRTGEKVFLECVQDMDHENMFWYRQDPGLGLRLIYFSYDVKMKEKGDIPEGYSVSREKKERFSLILESASTNQTSMYLCASSQASLWGQGDIQYFGAGTRLSVL.

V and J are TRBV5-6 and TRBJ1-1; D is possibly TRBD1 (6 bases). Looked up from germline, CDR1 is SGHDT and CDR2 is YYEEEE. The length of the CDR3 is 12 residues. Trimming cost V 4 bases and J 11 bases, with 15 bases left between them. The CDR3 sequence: CASSANRERAFF. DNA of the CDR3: TGTGCCAGCAGCGCGAACAGGGAAAGGGCTTTCTTT.

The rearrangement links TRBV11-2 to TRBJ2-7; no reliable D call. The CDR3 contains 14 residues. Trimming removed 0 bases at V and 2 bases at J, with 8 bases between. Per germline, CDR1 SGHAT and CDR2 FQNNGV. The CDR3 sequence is CASSLDSRTYEQYF. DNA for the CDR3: TGTGCCAGCAGCTTAGATTCCAGGACCTACGAGCAGTACTTC.

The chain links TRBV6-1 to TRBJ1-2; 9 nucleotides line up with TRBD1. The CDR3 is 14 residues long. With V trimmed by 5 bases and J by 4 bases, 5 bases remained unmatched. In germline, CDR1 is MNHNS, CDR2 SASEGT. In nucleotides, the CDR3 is TGTGCCAGCAGTTCCGGGACAGGGCCCTATGGCTACACCTTC. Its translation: CASSSGTGPYGYTF.

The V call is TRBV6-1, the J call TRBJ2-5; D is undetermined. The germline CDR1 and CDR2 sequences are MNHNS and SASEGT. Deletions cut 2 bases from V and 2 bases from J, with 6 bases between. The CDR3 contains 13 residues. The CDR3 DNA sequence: TGTGCCAGCAGTGAAACAGTACAAGAGACCCAGTACTTC. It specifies CASSETVQETQYF.

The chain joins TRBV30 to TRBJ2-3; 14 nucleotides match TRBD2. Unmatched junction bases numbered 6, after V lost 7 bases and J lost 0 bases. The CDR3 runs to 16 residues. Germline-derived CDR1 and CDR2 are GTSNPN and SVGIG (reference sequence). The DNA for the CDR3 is TGTGCCTACTTGACTAGCGGGAGGGCTAGCACAGATACGCAGTATTTT. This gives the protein CAYLTSGRASTDTQYF. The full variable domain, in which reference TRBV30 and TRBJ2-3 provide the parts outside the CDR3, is SQTIHQWPATLVQPVGSPLSLECTVEGTSNPNLYWYRQAAGRGLQLLFYSVGIGQISSEVPQNLSASRPQDRQFILSSKKLLLSDSGFYLCAYLTSGRASTDTQYFGPGTRLTVL.

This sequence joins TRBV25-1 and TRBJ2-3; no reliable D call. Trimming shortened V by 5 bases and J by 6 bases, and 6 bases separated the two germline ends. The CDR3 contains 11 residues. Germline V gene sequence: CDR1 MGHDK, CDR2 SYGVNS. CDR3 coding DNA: TGTGCCAGCAGTCTCGGGGATACGCAGTATTTT. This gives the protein CASSLGDTQYF.